Listed below are T cell receptor beta chains from one sample, sequenced in a study of tumor and adjacent non-tumor tissue in lung cancer. TCRdb recomputed calls from the multiplex PCR reads with MiXCR, one row per CDR3 protein. The sample shows tens of thousands of distinct CDR3 sequences, 74% of them seen only once. Sequencing was performed on distant non-tumor lung tissue. All receptors come from a woman aged 55-69 years with non-small cell lung cancer. CDR3s include the opening cysteine and the closing phenylalanine or tryptophan. Fields, in order: J gene, CDR3 length, clone size, V gene, D gene, CDR3 DNA, CDR3 protein. A D gene is named only where the DNA matches it firmly. The size of a clone is reported for some rows only, either as once, few or many, or as a class for expanded clones.

TRBJ2-5,14,.,TRBV6-2/TRBV6-3,.,TGTGCCAGCAGGCTGACAGAGAATTCCGGGACCCAGTACTTC,CASRLTENSGTQYF
TRBJ2-5,18,.,TRBV28,.,TGTGCCAGCAGTTCGCATAGGGTGGAAGGGTCTAACCAAGAGACCCAGTACTTC,CASSSHRVEGSNQETQYF
TRBJ1-2,13,.,TRBV28,.,TGTGCGAGCCAAGCGCAGGAACGCTATGGCTACACCTTC,CASQAQERYGYTF
TRBJ2-4,14,.,TRBV11-1,TRBD2,TGTACCAGCAGCTTATCGGGGGGGGCAAACGTTCAGTACTTC,CTSSLSGGANVQYF
TRBJ2-2,15,.,TRBV10-3,TRBD2,TGTGCCATCAGTGCGAACGGGGGGTCGGGCGGGGAGCTGTTTTTT,CAISANGGSGGELFF
TRBJ1-2,17,many,TRBV5-4,TRBD1,TGTGCCAGCAGCTTAGGGGGCGGACGGACCAGTAACTATGGCTACACCTTC,CASSLGGGRTSNYGYTF
TRBJ2-3,16,once,TRBV4-2,.,TGTGCCAGCAGCGCCGGACGGGAGCGGCGCTCGGATACGCAGTATTTT,CASSAGRERRSDTQYF
TRBJ2-7,13,.,TRBV6-2/TRBV6-3,.,TGTGCCAGCAGTTACTCTAACGGCCACGAGCAGTACTTC,CASSYSNGHEQYF
TRBJ2-1,17,few,TRBV11-2,TRBD2,TGTGCCAGCAGCTCTCCCCAACTAGCGGGGGGTCTCAATGAGCAGTTCTTC,CASSSPQLAGGLNEQFF
TRBJ1-2,13,.,TRBV4-3,TRBD1,TGCGCCAGCAGCCAAAAGACAGGGAATGGCTACATCTTC,CASSQKTGNGYIF
TRBJ2-1,15,.,TRBV6-4,TRBD2,TGTGCCAGCAGTGCTAGGGAGGGGACCTACAATGAGCAGTTCTTC,CASSAREGTYNEQFF
TRBJ2-7,15,.,TRBV4-3,TRBD1,TGCGCCAGCAGTCAAGAAATAGCAGGGGGCTACGAGCGGTACTTC,CASSQEIAGGYERYF
TRBJ2-7,15,.,TRBV12-3/TRBV12-4,TRBD1,TGTGCCAACAGGGAGAGGACAGGGACGTCTTACGAGCAGTACTTC,CANRERTGTSYEQYF
TRBJ1-1,14,medium-sized,TRBV29-1,.,TGCAGCGTTGCCTTGTCACAGGTGGCCACTGAAGCTTTCTTT,CSVALSQVATEAFF
TRBJ2-2,18,.,TRBV4-3,.,TGCGTCAGCAGCCAAGTAGCAGTCTCTCGCGCTTACACCGGGGAGCTCTTTTTT,CVSSQVAVSRAYTGELFF
TRBJ1-2,14,large,TRBV6-6,.,TGTGCCAGCAGTCAGAGGCAGGCTAACTATGGCTACACCTTC,CASSQRQANYGYTF
TRBJ1-5,16,.,TRBV4-1,.,TGCGCCCGCAGGTACTCCGTCGTGACAGAGAATCAGCCCCAGCATTTT,CARRYSVVTENQPQHF
TRBJ1-4,13,.,TRBV29-1,.,TGCAGTGTGGGGGTCAGGGGATATGAAAAACTGTTTTTT,CSVGVRGYEKLFF
TRBJ2-3,15,.,TRBV6-5,.,TGTGTCAGCTACCAGGTAGCTTCTAGCACAGATACGCAGTATTTT,CVSYQVASSTDTQYF
TRBJ1-4,14,many,TRBV28,.,TGTGCCAGCAGTCCGCAAAGTAGGTGGGGAGGACTGTTTTTT,CASSPQSRWGGLFF
TRBJ2-7,12,.,TRBV11-2,.,TGTGCCAGCAGCTTTCGATCCTACGATCGGTACTTC,CASSFRSYDRYF
TRBJ2-5,16,.,TRBV23-1,.,TGCGCCAGCAGTCAGATGTGGACAGCAACTAAAGAGACCCAGTACTTC,CASSQMWTATKETQYF
TRBJ1-3,13,.,TRBV12-3/TRBV12-4,.,TGTGCCAGCAGCCGCTCTCCTGTAAACACCATATATTTT,CASSRSPVNTIYF
TRBJ1-1,16,once,TRBV4-1,.,TGCCCCAGCAGCTACCCGTCGGGAAGGGCCGTAACTGAAGCTTTCTTT,CPSSYPSGRAVTEAFF
TRBJ2-1,14,.,TRBV6-2/TRBV6-3,TRBD1,TGTGCCAACAGCCCACAGGGGGCAGCTAATGAGCAGTTCTTC,CANSPQGAANEQFF
TRBJ2-3,15,.,TRBV29-1,TRBD1,TGCAGCATTGAAGTTAGGGACAGGGGAACAGACACGCAGTATTTT,CSIEVRDRGTDTQYF
TRBJ1-1,12,.,TRBV4-1,.,TGCGCCAGCAGCCAAGGGCAGACTGAAGTTTTCTTT,CASSQGQTEVFF
TRBJ1-3,13,once,TRBV11-3,.,TGTGCCAGCAGCTTAAGACTGCTTAACACCATATATTTT,CASSLRLLNTIYF
TRBJ1-4,14,.,TRBV12-3/TRBV12-4,.,TGTGCCAGCGAAAAGGGGACAACTAATGAAAAACTGTTTTTT,CASEKGTTNEKLFF
TRBJ2-7,15,few,TRBV5-1,.,TGCGCCAGCAGCTTGGTCTGGACATCCAAGGACGAGCAGCACTTC,CASSLVWTSKDEQHF
TRBJ1-1,13,.,TRBV6-6,.,TGTGCCAGCAATAGGGTCCCGAACGCTGAAGCTTTCTTT,CASNRVPNAEAFF
TRBJ2-7,14,.,TRBV11-3,.,TGTGTCAGCAGTATAGATACGGGAACCTACGAGCAGTACTTC,CVSSIDTGTYEQYF
TRBJ2-2,15,.,TRBV4-3,TRBD2,TGCGTCAGTAGCCAAGATGCAGCGGGAGTCGGGGAGCTGTTTTTT,CVSSQDAAGVGELFF
TRBJ1-6,17,.,TRBV6-6,.,TGTGACTGCAATTTTGATGAAGAGAGCTCCTATAATTCACCCCTCCACTTT,CDCNFDEESSYNSPLHF
TRBJ1-6,13,.,TRBV30,.,TGTGCCCGTATAGGGGAATATAATTCACCCCTCCACTTT,CARIGEYNSPLHF
TRBJ2-7,16,once,TRBV6-2/TRBV6-3,.,TGTGCCAGCAGTCCGTCTTCCGGGAGTCACCCAAGGGAGCAGTACTTC,CASSPSSGSHPREQYF
TRBJ2-1,15,once,TRBV30,.,TGTGCCTGGAGTATCACCGGGACAAGTTACAATGAGCAATTCTTC,CAWSITGTSYNEQFF